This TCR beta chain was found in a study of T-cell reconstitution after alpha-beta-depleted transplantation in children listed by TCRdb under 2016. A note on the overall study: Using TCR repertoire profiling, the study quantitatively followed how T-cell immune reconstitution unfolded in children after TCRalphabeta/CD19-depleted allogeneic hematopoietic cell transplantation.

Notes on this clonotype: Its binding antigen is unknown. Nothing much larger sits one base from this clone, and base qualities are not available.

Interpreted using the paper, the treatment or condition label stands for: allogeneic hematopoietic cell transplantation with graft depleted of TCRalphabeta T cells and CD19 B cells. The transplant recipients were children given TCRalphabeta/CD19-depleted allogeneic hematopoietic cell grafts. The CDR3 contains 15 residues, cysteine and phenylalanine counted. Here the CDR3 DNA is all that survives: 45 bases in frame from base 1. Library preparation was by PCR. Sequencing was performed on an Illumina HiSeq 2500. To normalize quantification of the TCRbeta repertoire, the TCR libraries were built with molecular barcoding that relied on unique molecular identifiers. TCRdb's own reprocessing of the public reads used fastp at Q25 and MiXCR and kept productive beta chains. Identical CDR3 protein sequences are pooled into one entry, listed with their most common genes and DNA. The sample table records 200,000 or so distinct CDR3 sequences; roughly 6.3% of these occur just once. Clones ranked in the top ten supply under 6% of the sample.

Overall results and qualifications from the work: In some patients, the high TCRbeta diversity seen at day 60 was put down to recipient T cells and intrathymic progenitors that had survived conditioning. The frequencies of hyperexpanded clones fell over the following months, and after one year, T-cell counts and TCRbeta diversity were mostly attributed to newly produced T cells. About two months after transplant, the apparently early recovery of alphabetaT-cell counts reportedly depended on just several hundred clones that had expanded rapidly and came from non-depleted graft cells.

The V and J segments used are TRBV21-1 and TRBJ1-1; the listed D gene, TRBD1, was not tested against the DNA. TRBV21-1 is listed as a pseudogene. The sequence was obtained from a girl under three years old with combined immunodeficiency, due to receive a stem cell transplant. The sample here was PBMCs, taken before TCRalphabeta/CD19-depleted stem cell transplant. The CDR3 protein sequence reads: CASSPTDRANTEAFF. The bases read TGTGCCAGCAGCCCAACGGATAGGGCGAACACTGAAGCTTTCTTT.